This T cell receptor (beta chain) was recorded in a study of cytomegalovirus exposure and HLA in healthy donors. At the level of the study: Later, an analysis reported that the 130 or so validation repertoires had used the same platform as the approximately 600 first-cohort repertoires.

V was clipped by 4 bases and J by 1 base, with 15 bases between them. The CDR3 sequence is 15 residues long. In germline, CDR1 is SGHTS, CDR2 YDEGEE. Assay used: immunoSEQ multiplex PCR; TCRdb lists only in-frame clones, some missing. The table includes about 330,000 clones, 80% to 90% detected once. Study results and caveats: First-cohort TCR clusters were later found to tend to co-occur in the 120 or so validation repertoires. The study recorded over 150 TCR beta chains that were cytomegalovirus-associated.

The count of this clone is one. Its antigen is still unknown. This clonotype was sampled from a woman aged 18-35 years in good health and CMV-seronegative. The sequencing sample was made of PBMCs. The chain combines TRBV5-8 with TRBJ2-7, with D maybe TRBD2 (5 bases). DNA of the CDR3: TGTGCCAGCAGCCGGTGGATGGGCGGGTCCTACGAGCAGTACTTC. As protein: CASSRWMGGSYEQYF.